This passage covers 22 T cell receptor beta chains from one sample sequenced in a study of Ad26.COV2.S vaccination and SARS-CoV-2 variants (dated by TCRdb to the early 2020s). Library prep was done by the immunoSEQ multiplex PCR assay. TCRdb limited this immuneACCESS table to in-frame rearrangements with V and J called. A share of clones is missing; checked studies link under half to unresolved V genes, and the rest is unexplained. The sample contains some 320,000 clones, about 86% of them found a single time. Under 2% of the sample lies in the top ten. The sample's treatment or condition, from its label and the paper: approximately 18 received Ad26.COV2.S at low or high dose, single or two shots; about five received placebo; per-sample allocation not given. For vaccine and placebo recipients, repertoires were sequenced using samples collected on day 63 after the first injection. Specimen: peripheral blood, collected in a trial of Ad26.COV2.S vaccine versus placebo. The source of these receptors is a person aged 18-60 years who received the Ad26.COV2.S COVID-19 vaccine or a placebo.

This clone was counted a single time. CDR3 in amino acids: CASSEGAWAGPGTDTQYF. CDR3 nucleotide sequence: TGTGCCAGCAGTGAAGGGGCATGGGCGGGGCCCGGGACAGATACGCAGTATTTT. V gene TRBV2 combines with J gene TRBJ2-3; possibly TRBD2 for D (6 bases). Deletions cut 1 base from V and 3 bases from J, with 20 bases between. The CDR3 has 18 residues. CDR1 is SNHLY and CDR2 is FYNNEI in the germline V gene.

This sequence joins TRBV5-4 and TRBJ2-5, with D unresolved. Germline CDR1 SGHNT, CDR2 YYREEE (reference sequence). Trimming took off 7 bases at V and 3 bases at J, with 13 bases between the two ends. The CDR3 runs 13 residues. The CDR3 bases are TGTGCCAGCGGGCGGATTGGAGAAGAGACCCAGTACTTC. Amino acids: CASGRIGEETQYF. The full variable domain, its missing parts supplied by reference TRBV5-4 and TRBJ2-5, is ETGVTQSPTHLIKTRGQQVTLRCSSQSGHNTVSWYQQALGQGPQFIFQYYREEENGRGNFPPRFSGLQFPNYSSELNVNALELDDSALYLCASGRIGEETQYFGPGTRLLVL.

V and J are TRBV7-2 and TRBJ1-5; D is unclear. From germline, CDR1 is SGHTA and CDR2 FQGNSA. The V and J ends lost 8 bases and 2 bases respectively, with 13 bases between them. This CDR3 is 14 amino acids long. CDR3 sequence reads: CASQSQVGNQPQHF. In nucleotides, the CDR3 is TGTGCCAGCCAAAGCCAGGTCGGCAATCAGCCCCAGCATTTT.

The chain couples TRBV30 to TRBJ2-7, with D perhaps TRBD1 (6 bases). Germline V gene sequence: CDR1 GTSNPN, CDR2 SVGIG (reference sequence). V lost 5 bases and J lost 5, with 16 bases in between. The CDR3 has 13 residues. CDR3 coding DNA: TGTGCCTGGGCCCCTGGCAGGGGCCACGAGCAGTACTTC. Amino acid sequence: CAWAPGRGHEQYF.

The genes are TRBV19 and TRBJ1-2; D ambiguous. The CDR3 runs to 14 residues. Between the trimmed V and J ends, which lost 6 bases and 4 bases, there was a span of 15 bases. Germline values: CDR1 LNHDA, CDR2 SQIVND (reference sequence). DNA of the CDR3: TGTGCCAGTAGGCCGGGGATAAAGGGCTATGGCTACACCTTC. Translating it yields CASRPGIKGYGYTF.

In this sample, this clone turned up once. The chain links TRBV7-9 to TRBJ1-5, with D tentatively TRBD1 (5 bases). The CDR3 is 13 amino acids. Deletions cut 10 bases from V and 5 bases from J, with 15 bases between. Germline lookup yields CDR1 SEHNR and CDR2 FQNEAQ (reference sequence). This CDR3 reads CATGDSLDQPQHF. CDR3 DNA sequence: TGTGCCACCGGGGACTCTCTTGATCAGCCCCAGCATTTT.

The chain recombines TRBV27 with TRBJ1-6, with 9 bases fitting TRBD1. CDR1 MNHEY and CDR2 SMNVEV come from the germline V gene (reference sequence). Trimming cost V 4 bases and J 6 bases; bases outside gene matches: 13. There are 18 residues in the CDR3. CDR3 bases: TGTGCCAGCAGTTGGCGGTACCGGGACAGGGAAAGTAATTCACCCCTCCACTTT. This gives the protein CASSWRYRDRESNSPLHF.

The chain carries TRBV11-2 and TRBJ1-5; TRBD1 agrees at 9 bases. Germline assignment: CDR1 SGHAT and CDR2 FQNNGV. Trimming removed 6 bases from V and 3 bases from J; junction bases left unmatched: 9. The CDR3 consists of 16 residues. This chain's CDR3 is CASSPTGTGTNQPQHF. The CDR3 DNA follows: TGTGCCAGCAGTCCTACCGGGACAGGGACCAATCAGCCCCAGCATTTT. Filled out from reference TRBV11-2 and TRBJ1-5, the complete variable domain reads EAGVAQSPRYKIIEKRQSVAFWCNPISGHATLYWYQQILGQGPKLLIQFQNNGVVDDSQLPKDRFSAERLKGVDSTLKIQPAKLEDSAVYLCASSPTGTGTNQPQHFGDGTRLSIL.

The chain employs TRBV18 and TRBJ1-6; D is possibly TRBD1 (6 bases). Germline V gene data show CDR1 as KGHSH and CDR2 as LQKENI. V was shortened by 4 bases and J by 7 bases, with 14 bases between the two germline ends. The CDR3 runs to 15 residues. CDR3 nucleotides: TGTGCCAGCTCACTCAACAGGGACGCCAATTCACCCCTCCACTTT. It translates to CASSLNRDANSPLHF. The full variable domain, its missing parts supplied by reference TRBV18 and TRBJ1-6, is NAGVMQNPRHLVRRRGQEARLRCSPMKGHSHVYWYRQLPEEGLKFMVYLQKENIIDESGMPKERFSAEFPKEGPSILRIQQVVRGDSAAYFCASSLNRDANSPLHFGNGTRLTVT.

CDR3 residues: CAWSVEGLDTGELFF. CDR3 in DNA: TGTGCCTGGAGTGTAGAAGGGCTTGACACCGGGGAGCTGTTTTTT. V gene TRBV30 combines with J gene TRBJ2-2, with D unclear. CDR1 GTSNPN and CDR2 SVGIG come from the germline V gene (reference sequence). The V and J ends lost 0 bases and 3 bases respectively, with 11 bases between them. The length of the CDR3 is 15 residues.

This chain connects TRBV19 to TRBJ2-1; D unresolved. Germline CDR1 reads LNHDA; CDR2 reads SQIVND (reference sequence). The CDR3 contains 11 residues. V gave up 7 bases and J gave up 4 bases, with 5 bases separating them. Here the CDR3 DNA reads TGTGCCAGTACACAGTACAATGAGCAGTTCTTC. It is translated as CASTQYNEQFF.

The rearrangement uses TRBV30 and TRBJ1-1; no firm D call. Trimming stripped 8 bases from V and 0 bases from J, with 10 bases between. This CDR3 is 12 amino acids long. Germline V gene sequence: CDR1 GTSNPN, CDR2 SVGIG (reference sequence). The CDR3 DNA sequence: TGTGCCAAATCGCGGGTGAACACTGAAGCTTTCTTT. It is translated as CAKSRVNTEAFF. Together with reference TRBV30 and TRBJ1-1, the CDR3 gives the full variable domain: SQTIHQWPATLVQPVGSPLSLECTVEGTSNPNLYWYRQAAGRGLQLLFYSVGIGQISSEVPQNLSASRPQDRQFILSSKKLLLSDSGFYLCAKSRVNTEAFFGQGTRLTVV.

The V gene is TRBV29-1, the J gene TRBJ1-2; D unclear. The CDR3 runs to 11 residues. The V end lost 4 bases, the J end lost 5 bases, and 8 bases lay between the germline ends. CDR1 is SQVTM, CDR2 ANQGSEA, per germline. Written as DNA, the CDR3 is TGCAGCGTTGTAAGGACGTATGGCTACACCTTC. It is translated as CSVVRTYGYTF.

The chain employs TRBV24-1 and TRBJ2-2, with TRBD1 identical over 8 bases. This CDR3 has 16 residues. V was pared by 4 bases and J by 5 bases, with 8 bases of the junction left unmatched. Germline V gene sequence: CDR1 KGHDR, CDR2 SFDVKD. The CDR3 region has the DNA TGTGCCACCAGTGACCCACGCCAGGGGGCAACCGGGGAGCTGTTTTTT. Protein sequence: CATSDPRQGATGELFF.

V usage is TRBV5-1 and J usage is TRBJ2-5; 9 nucleotides match TRBD2. From germline, CDR1 is SGHRS and CDR2 YFSETQ. J gave up 5 bases and V 7 bases, and 12 bases lay outside the gene matches. CDR3 length equals 15 residues. CDR3 sequence reads: CASQGTGTSWETQYF. The CDR3 bases are TGCGCCAGCCAGGGCACCGGGACTAGCTGGGAGACCCAGTACTTC. The full variable domain, its missing parts supplied by reference TRBV5-1 and TRBJ2-5, is KAGVTQTPRYLIKTRGQQVTLSCSPISGHRSVSWYQQTPGQGLQFLFEYFSETQRNKGNFPGRFSGRQFSNSRSEMNVSTLELGDSALYLCASQGTGTSWETQYFGPGTRLLVL.

With regard to this clone: A junction boundary mismatches the germline segment, possibly from a read error. V and J are TRBV4-3 and TRBJ2-7; 10 bases map to TRBD1. There are 14 residues in the CDR3. Germline CDR1 LGHNA, CDR2 YSLEER. In DNA, the CDR3 is TGCGCCAGCAGCCAAGGGGGACAGGGGTACGCGCAGTACTTC. Translated, it gives CASSQGGQGYAQYF.

Only one count was recorded for this clone. The chain carries TRBV6-5 and TRBJ2-3; TRBD2 might be the D (7 bases). Between the trimmed V and J ends, which lost 6 bases and 4 bases, there was a span of 11 bases. Germline assignment: CDR1 MNHEY and CDR2 SVGAGI. The CDR3 spans 13 residues. As DNA, the CDR3 is TGTGCCAGCAGGGTAGGGGGGGCAGATACGCAGTATTTT. Translation: CASRVGGADTQYF.

The chain is built from TRBV7-2 and TRBJ1-2; a weak D match, TRBD1 (5 bases). This CDR3 region has 16 residues. Germline V gene lookup returns CDR1 SGHTA and CDR2 FQGNSA. Trimming stripped 1 base from V and 5 bases from J, with 17 bases between. CDR3 in DNA: TGTGCCAGCAGCTTAGTTCGACAGCCGGACCCTTATGGCTACACCTTC. Translation: CASSLVRQPDPYGYTF.

The chain has TRBV5-4 and TRBJ1-2; D is unresolved. The ends were cut back, 4 bases at V and 4 bases at J, with 14 bases in the middle. Germline V lookup: CDR1 SGHNT, CDR2 YYREEE (reference sequence). The CDR3 is 14 residues long. The DNA of the CDR3 is TGTGCCAGCAGCCCGCCGGGAAGAGGCTATGGCTACACCTTC. This codes for CASSPPGRGYGYTF.

This chain links TRBV25-1 with TRBJ2-1; the match to TRBD1 covers 10 bases. Trimming took 5 bases from V and 7 from J; bases not matched to a gene: 11. Germline V gene lookup returns CDR1 MGHDK and CDR2 SYGVNS. This CDR3 contains 16 residues. The CDR3 spells CASSPQPGQGPNEQFF. The CDR3 DNA reads as TGTGCCAGCAGTCCCCAACCGGGACAGGGGCCTAATGAGCAGTTCTTC.

This clone was detected only once. The genes are TRBV13 and TRBJ2-1, with 8 bases identical to TRBD2. Germline CDR1 reads PRHDT; CDR2 reads FYEKMQ (reference sequence). CDR3 length equals 15 residues. After removal of 5 bases from V and 6 bases from J, the junction contained 9 bases not matched to a gene. The CDR3 DNA reads TGTGCCAGCAGCATGCCGGGACTAGAGGGCAATGAGCAGTTCTTC. Its protein is CASSMPGLEGNEQFF.

The chain combines TRBV3-1 (or the pseudogene TRBV3-2) with TRBJ1-2; D unclear. Trimming pared 1 base from V and 1 base from J, leaving 7 bases between. Germline assignment: CDR1 LGHDT and CDR2 YNNKEL (reference sequence). The CDR3 consists of 14 residues. DNA for the CDR3: TGTGCCAGCAGCCAAGTACGGGGTAACTATGGCTACACCTTC. Encoded protein: CASSQVRGNYGYTF.